This T cell receptor (beta chain) derives from a study of regulatory T cells in long-lasting Graves disease. Study as a whole: Antithyroid drug exposure in newly diagnosed Graves' patients had lasted under 3 months. Broader study findings: Clonotypes that were public and shared totalled 2,500 to 3,000 in persistent patients versus approximately 970 in new patients. Newly diagnosed disease favored TRBV20-1 and TRBJ2-1 over persistent disease.

The germline CDR1 and CDR2 sequences are LNHDA and SQIVND (reference sequence). This CDR3 has 14 amino acids. Trimming removed 10 bases from V and 2 bases from J; junction bases left unmatched: 10. This clonotype was seen repeatedly, ten times or more. Its target is unknown. Stated time point: newly diagnosed GD, antithyroid drugs for less than 3 months. Scientists built the TCR library using RNA that was extracted from PBMCs. Diagnosing Graves' disease relied on the American Thyroid Association guidelines. Relying on iRepertoire HTBI primers and Arm-PCR of CDR3 regions, the team built TCR beta libraries. TCRdb re-called the multiplex PCR reads with MiXCR, one entry per CDR3 protein. Of about 320,000 distinct CDR3 sequences in the sample, 15% to 20% were seen once.

Specimen: peripheral blood mononuclear cells (PBMCs), collected at new diagnosis, from a patient treated with antithyroid drugs. The receptor's source is a female donor with Graves disease. The rearrangement joins TRBV19 to TRBJ2-7, with 8 bases aligning to TRBD2. The CDR3: CATRGLAPAYEQYF. The DNA of the CDR3 is TGTGCCACCCGCGGACTAGCTCCGGCCTACGAGCAGTACTTC.